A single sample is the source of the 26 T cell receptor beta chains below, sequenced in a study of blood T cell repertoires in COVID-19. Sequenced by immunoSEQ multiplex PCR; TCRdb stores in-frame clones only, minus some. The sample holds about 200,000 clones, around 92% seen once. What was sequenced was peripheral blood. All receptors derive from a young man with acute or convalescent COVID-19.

The CDR3 region is CASRSGLENTGELFF. CDR3 nucleotides: TGTGCCAGCAGATCGGGACTAGAGAACACCGGGGAGCTGTTTTTT. This rearrangement joins TRBV7-8 to TRBJ2-2, with 8 bases fitting TRBD2. The CDR3 contains 15 residues. V gave up 6 bases and J gave up 1 base; unmatched junction bases: 4. Per the germline V gene, CDR1 is SGHVS and CDR2 is FQNEAQ.

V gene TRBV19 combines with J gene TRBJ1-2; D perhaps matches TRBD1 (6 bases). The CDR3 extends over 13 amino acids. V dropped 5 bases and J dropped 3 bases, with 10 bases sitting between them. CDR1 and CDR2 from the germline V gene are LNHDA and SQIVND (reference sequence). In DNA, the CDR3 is TGTGCCAGTAGTGAACAGGGCTACTATGGCTACACCTTC. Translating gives CASSEQGYYGYTF.

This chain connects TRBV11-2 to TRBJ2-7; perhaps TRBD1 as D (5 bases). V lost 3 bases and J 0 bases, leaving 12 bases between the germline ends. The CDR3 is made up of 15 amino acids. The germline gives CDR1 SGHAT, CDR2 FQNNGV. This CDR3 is CASSLGQGRSYEQYF. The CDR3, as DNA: TGTGCCAGCAGCTTGGGTCAGGGCCGCTCCTACGAGCAGTACTTC.

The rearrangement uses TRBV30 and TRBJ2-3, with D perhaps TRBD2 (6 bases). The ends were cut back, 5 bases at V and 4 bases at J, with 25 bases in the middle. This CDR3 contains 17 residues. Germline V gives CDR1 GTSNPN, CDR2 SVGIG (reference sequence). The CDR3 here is CAWATGVGGQRADTQYF. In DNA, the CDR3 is TGTGCCTGGGCGACGGGAGTAGGAGGGCAGAGAGCAGATACGCAGTATTTT.

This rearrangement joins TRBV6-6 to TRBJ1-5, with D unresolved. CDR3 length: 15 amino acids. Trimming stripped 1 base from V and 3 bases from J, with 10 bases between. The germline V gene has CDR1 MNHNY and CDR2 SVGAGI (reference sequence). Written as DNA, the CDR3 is TGTGCCAGCAGTTACTGGGAGGGCAACAATCAGCCCCAGCATTTT. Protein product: CASSYWEGNNQPQHF.

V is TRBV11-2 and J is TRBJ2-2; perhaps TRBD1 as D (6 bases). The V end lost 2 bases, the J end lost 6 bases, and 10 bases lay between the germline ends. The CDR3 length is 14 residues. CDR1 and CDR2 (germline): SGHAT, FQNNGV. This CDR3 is CASSLTGRPGELFF. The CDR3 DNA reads TGTGCCAGCAGCTTAACAGGGCGGCCCGGGGAGCTGTTTTTT.

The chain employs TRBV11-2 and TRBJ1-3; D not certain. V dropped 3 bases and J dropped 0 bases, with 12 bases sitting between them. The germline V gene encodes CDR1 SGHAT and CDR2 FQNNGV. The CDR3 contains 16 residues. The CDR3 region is CASSFSSPFSGNTIYF. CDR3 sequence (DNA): TGTGCCAGCAGCTTTTCGTCTCCCTTCTCTGGAAACACCATATATTTT.

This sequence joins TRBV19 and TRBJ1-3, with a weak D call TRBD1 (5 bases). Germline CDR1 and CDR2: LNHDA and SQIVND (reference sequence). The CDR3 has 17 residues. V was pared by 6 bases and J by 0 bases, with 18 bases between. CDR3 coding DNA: TGTGCCAGTAGGGGACTATCCGGGCAGTTCTCTGGAAACACCATATATTTT. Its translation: CASRGLSGQFSGNTIYF.

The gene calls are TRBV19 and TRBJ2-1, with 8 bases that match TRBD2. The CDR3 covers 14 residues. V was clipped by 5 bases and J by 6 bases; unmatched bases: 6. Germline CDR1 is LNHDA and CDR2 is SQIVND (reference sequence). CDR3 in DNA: TGTGCCAGTAGTGATGGACTAGCCCCCAATGAGCAGTTCTTC. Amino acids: CASSDGLAPNEQFF. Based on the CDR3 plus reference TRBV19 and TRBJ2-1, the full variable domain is DGGITQSPKYLFRKEGQNVTLSCEQNLNHDAMYWYRQDPGQGLRLIYYSQIVNDFQKGDIAEGYSVSREKKESFPLTVTSAQKNPTAFYLCASSDGLAPNEQFFGPGTRLTVL.

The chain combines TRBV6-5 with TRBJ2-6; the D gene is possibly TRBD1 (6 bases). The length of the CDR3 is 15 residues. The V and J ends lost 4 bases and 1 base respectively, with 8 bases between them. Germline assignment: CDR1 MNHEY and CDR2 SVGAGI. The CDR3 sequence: CASSLDRSGANVLTF. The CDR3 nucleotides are TGTGCCAGCAGTTTGGACAGATCTGGGGCCAACGTCCTGACTTTC.

This chain's CDR3 is CASSEGKGQGTDTQYF. Written as DNA, the CDR3 is TGTGCCAGCAGTGAGGGGAAGGGACAGGGGACAGATACGCAGTATTTT. The genes are TRBV6-1 and TRBJ2-3, with TRBD1 identical over 10 bases. V trimming: 3 bases; J trimming: 3 bases; junction bases outside the gene matches: 6. The CDR3 length is 16 residues. CDR1 is MNHNS and CDR2 is SASEGT in the germline V gene.

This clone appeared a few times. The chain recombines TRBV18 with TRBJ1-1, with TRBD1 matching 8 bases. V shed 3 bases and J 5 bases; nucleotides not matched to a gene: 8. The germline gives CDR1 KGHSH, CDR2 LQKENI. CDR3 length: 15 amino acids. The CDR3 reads CASSPRDRQRTEAFF. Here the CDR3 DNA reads TGTGCCAGCTCACCCCGGGACAGGCAAAGGACTGAAGCTTTCTTT.

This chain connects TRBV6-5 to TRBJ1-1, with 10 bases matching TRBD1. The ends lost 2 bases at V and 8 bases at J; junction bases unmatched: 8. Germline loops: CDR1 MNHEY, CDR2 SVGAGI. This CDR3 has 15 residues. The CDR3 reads CASSYSPGTGAEAFF. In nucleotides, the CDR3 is TGTGCCAGCAGTTACAGCCCCGGGACAGGGGCAGAAGCTTTCTTT.

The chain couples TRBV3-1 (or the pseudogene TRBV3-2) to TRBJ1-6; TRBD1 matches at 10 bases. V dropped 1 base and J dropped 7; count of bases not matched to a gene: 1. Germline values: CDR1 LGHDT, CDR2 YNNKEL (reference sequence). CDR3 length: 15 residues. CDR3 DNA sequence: TGTGCCAGCAGCCAAGGACAGGGGGCAAATTCACCCCTCCACTTT. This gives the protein CASSQGQGANSPLHF.

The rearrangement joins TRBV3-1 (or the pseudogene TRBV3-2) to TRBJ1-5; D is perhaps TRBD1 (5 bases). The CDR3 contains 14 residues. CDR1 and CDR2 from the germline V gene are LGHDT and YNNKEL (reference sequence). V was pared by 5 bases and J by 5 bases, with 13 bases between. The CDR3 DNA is TGTGCCAGCAGCACCGGGGGAGTCGATCAGCCCCAGCATTTT. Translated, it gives CASSTGGVDQPQHF.

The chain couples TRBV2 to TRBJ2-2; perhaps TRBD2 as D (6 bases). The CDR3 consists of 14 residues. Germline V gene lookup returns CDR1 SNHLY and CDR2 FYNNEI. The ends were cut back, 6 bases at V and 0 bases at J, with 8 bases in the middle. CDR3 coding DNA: TGTGCCAGCAGGGGAGGAGCGAACACCGGGGAGCTGTTTTTT. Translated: CASRGGANTGELFF.

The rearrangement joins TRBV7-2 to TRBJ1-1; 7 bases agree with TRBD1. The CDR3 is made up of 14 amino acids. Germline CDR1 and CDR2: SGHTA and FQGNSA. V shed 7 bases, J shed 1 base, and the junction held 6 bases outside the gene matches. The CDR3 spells CASTTYRGNTEAFF. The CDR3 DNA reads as TGTGCCAGCACAACCTACAGGGGGAACACTGAAGCTTTCTTT.

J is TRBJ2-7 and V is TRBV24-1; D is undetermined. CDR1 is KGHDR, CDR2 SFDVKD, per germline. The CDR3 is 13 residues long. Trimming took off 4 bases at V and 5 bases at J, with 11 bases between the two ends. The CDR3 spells CATSDTVLNEQYF. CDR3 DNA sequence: TGTGCCACCAGTGACACGGTTTTGAACGAGCAGTACTTC.

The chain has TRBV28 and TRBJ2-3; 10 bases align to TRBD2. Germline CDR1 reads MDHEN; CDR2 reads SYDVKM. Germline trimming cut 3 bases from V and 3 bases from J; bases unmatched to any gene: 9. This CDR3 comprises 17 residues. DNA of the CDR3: TGTGCCAGCAGTTTCCCACCTTTAGCGGGGGGAACAGATACGCAGTATTTT. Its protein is CASSFPPLAGGTDTQYF.

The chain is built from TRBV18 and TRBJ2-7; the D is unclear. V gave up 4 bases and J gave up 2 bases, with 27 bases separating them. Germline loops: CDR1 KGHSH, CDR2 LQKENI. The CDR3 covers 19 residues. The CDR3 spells CASSRSPMAQTRMAYEQYF. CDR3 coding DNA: TGTGCCAGCTCACGATCCCCAATGGCCCAGACGAGGATGGCCTACGAGCAGTACTTC.

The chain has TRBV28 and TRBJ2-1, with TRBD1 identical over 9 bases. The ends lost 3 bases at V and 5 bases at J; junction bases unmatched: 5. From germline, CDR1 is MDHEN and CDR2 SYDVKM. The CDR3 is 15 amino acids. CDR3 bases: TGTGCCAGCAGTTTCGGGACAGGGAGCGACAATGAGCAGTTCTTC. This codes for CASSFGTGSDNEQFF. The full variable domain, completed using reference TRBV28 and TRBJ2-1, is DVKVTQSSRYLVKRTGEKVFLECVQDMDHENMFWYRQDPGLGLRLIYFSYDVKMKEKGDIPEGYSVSREKKERFSLILESASTNQTSMYLCASSFGTGSDNEQFFGPGTRLTVL.

The CDR3 nucleotides are TGTGCCAGCAGCCCTAACTCCTACGAGCAGTACTTC. The encoded protein is CASSPNSYEQYF. The genes are TRBV5-4 and TRBJ2-7, with unresolved D. Germline V gene lookup returns CDR1 SGHNT and CDR2 YYREEE (reference sequence). Between the trimmed V and J ends, which lost 4 bases and 0 bases, there was a span of 5 bases. The CDR3 is made up of 12 amino acids.

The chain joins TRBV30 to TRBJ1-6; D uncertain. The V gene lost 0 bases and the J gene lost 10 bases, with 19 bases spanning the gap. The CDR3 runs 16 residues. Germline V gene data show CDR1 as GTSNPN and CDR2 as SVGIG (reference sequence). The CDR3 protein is CAWSVRGFIRVSPLHF. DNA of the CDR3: TGTGCCTGGAGTGTACGAGGGTTCATAAGGGTATCACCCCTCCACTTT.

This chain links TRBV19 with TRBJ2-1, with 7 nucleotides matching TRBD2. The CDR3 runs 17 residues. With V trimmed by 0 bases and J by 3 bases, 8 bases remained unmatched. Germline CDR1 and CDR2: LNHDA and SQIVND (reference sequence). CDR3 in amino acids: CASSIDYLRENYNEQFF. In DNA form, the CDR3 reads TGTGCCAGTAGTATAGATTATCTGCGGGAGAACTACAATGAGCAGTTCTTC.

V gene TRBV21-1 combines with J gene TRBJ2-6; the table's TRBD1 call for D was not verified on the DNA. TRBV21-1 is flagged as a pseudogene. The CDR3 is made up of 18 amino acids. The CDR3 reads CASSSGDRGNSGANVLTF. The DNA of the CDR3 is TGTGCCAGCAGCAGTGGGGACAGGGGAAACTCTGGGGCCAACGTCCTGACTTTC.

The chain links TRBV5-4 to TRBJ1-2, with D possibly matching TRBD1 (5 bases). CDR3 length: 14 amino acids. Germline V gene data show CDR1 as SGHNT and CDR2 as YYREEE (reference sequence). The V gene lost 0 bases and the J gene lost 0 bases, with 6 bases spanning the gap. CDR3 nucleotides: TGTGCCAGCAGCTTGGACAGGCCTAACTATGGCTACACCTTC. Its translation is CASSLDRPNYGYTF.